The entry below describes one T cell receptor beta chain. Generated by immunoSEQ multiplex PCR, the TCRdb table keeps only in-frame clones and is missing some. The profile shows 120,000 to 150,000 clones, around 90% of them singletons. The data stem from a study of control samples from healthy donors and cancer patients. Trimming cost V 5 bases and J 5 bases, with 15 bases left between them. Germline assignment: CDR1 SNHLY and CDR2 FYNNEI. CDR3 length: 14 residues. The TCR originated in a man between 25 and 39 years old in good health. Sequencing used blood. The V gene is TRBV2, the J gene TRBJ2-5; D ambiguous. The CDR3 DNA reads as TGTGCCAGCAGTAACCTCAACCCTTTGGAGACCCAGTACTTC. This sequence encodes CASSNLNPLETQYF.